This T cell receptor (beta chain) is from a study of cytomegalovirus exposure and HLA in healthy donors. The study, taken as a whole, reports: A prior analysis recorded that most TCR beta V segments were productive about 90% or about 30% of the time. Highly shared sequence variants in one cluster were likely a sequencing artifact.

CDR3 length equals 14 residues. Germline trimming cut 0 bases from V and 6 bases from J; bases unmatched to any gene: 4. Germline V gives CDR1 SGHDT, CDR2 YYEEEE. Primers: 60 Vbeta forward and 13 Jbeta reverse. Repertoires were generated with immunoSEQ multiplex PCR, while TCRdb's copy carries only in-frame clones and drops some. Seen in this sample are 30,000 to 35,000 clones; the ten most common clones hold around 3.5%. Each donor's status was that of a healthy bone marrow donor. On this clone itself: Its matching antigen is unknown.

The chain is built from TRBV5-6 and TRBJ2-7, with TRBD1 matching 9 bases. Sequencing was carried out using PBMCs. This sequence originates from a woman in her thirties or forties in good health and CMV-seropositive. The CDR3 coding sequence is TGTGCCAGCAGCTTGGGGGACAGGGTCCGCGAGCAGTACTTC. Translation: CASSLGDRVREQYF.